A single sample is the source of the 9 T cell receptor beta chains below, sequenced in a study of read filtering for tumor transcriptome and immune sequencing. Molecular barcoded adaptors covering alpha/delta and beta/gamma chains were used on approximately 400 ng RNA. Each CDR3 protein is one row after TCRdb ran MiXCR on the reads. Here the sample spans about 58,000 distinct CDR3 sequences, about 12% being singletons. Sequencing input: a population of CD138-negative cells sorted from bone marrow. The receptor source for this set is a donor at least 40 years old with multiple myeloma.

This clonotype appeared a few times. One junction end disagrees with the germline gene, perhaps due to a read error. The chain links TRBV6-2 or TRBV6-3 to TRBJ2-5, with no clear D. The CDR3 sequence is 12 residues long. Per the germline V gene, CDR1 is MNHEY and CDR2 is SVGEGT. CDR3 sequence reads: CASSYSGAPVCF. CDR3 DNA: TGTGCCAGCAGTTACTCGGGCGCCCCGGTGTGCTTC.

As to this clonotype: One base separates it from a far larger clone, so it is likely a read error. The CDR3 bases are TGTGCCAGCAGTATCCACAGGGGAAGCTCCTCCAATGAGCAGTTCTTC. Its protein is CASSIHRGSSSNEQFF. The gene calls are TRBV12-3 or TRBV12-4 and TRBJ2-1; TRBD1 matches 7 bases. The CDR3 contains 16 residues.

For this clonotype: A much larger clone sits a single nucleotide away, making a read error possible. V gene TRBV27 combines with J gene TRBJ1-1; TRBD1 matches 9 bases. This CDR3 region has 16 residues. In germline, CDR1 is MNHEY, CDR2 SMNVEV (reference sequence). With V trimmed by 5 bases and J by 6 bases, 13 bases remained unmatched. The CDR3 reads CASSLRTGESSAEAFF. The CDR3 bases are TGTGCCAGCAGTCTGCGGACAGGGGAATCAAGTGCTGAAGCTTTCTTT.

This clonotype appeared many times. DNA for the CDR3: TGTGCCAGCTCACCGGGGCAGCAGAGCAATCAGCCCCAGCATTTT. As protein: CASSPGQQSNQPQHF. The rearrangement links TRBV18 to TRBJ1-5, with D possibly matching TRBD1 (5 bases). The CDR3 runs to 15 residues. Deletions cut 3 bases from V and 1 base from J, with 10 bases between. In germline, CDR1 is KGHSH, CDR2 LQKENI.

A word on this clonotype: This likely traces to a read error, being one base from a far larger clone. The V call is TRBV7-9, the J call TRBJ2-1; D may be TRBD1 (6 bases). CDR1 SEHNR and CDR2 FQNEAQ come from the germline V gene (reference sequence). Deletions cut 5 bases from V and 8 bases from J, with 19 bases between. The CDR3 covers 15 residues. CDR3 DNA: TGTGCCAGCAGCCCTCTACAGGGTCTTGGCGATGAGCAGTTCTTC. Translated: CASSPLQGLGDEQFF.

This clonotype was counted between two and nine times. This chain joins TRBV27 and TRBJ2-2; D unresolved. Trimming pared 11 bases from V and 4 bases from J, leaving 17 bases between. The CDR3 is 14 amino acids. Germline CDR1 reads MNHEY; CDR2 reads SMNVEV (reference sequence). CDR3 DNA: TGTGCCCGCACCACGTGGGGAAGCACCGGGGAGCTGTTTTTT. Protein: CARTTWGSTGELFF.

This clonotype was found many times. In nucleotides, the CDR3 is TGCAGTGCTACCGGTGACAGCAATGAGCAGTTCTTC. This translates into CSATGDSNEQFF. The chain couples TRBV20-1 to TRBJ2-1; possible D gene TRBD1, 5 bases. The ends were cut back, 4 bases at V and 6 bases at J, with 10 bases in the middle. Germline values: CDR1 DFQATT, CDR2 SNEGSKA (reference sequence). The CDR3 runs 12 residues.

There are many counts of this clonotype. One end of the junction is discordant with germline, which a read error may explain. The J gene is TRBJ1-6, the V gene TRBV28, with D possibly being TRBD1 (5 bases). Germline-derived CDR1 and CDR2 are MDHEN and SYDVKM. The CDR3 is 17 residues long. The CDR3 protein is CASSRVQGATMSSPLHF. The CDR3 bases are TGTGCCAGCAGTCGGGTGCAGGGAGCCACCATGTCCTCACCTCTCCACTTT.

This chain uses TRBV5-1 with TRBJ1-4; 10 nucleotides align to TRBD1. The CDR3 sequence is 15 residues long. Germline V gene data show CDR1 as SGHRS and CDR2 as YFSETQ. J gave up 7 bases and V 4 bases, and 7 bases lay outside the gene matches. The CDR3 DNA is TGCGCCAGCAGCCCCGGGACAGGGGAGGCTGAAAAACTGTTTTTT. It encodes CASSPGTGEAEKLFF.